Each of the 5 T cell receptor beta chains below was sequenced from the same sample in a study of blood T cell repertoires in COVID-19. Libraries were prepared by immunoSEQ multiplex PCR; TCRdb keeps only in-frame clonotypes and omits some of them. The sample has under 200,000 clones, less than 90% seen once. Sequenced input: peripheral blood. The receptors stem from a man between 65 and 85 years old with active or convalescent COVID-19.

CDR3 in amino acids: CATSRNAGHGQPQHF. As DNA, the CDR3 is TGTGCCACCAGCAGAAACGCGGGGCATGGCCAGCCCCAGCATTTT. The J gene is TRBJ1-5, the V gene TRBV15, with D possibly TRBD1 on 5 matching bases. The ends were cut back, 2 bases at V and 7 bases at J, with 15 bases in the middle. CDR3 length: 15 residues. Germline assignment: CDR1 LNHNV and CDR2 YYDKDF (reference sequence).

The chain uses TRBV5-5 and TRBJ2-3, with 8 bases that match TRBD1. The CDR3 contains 19 residues. Trimming took 4 bases from V and 4 from J; bases not matched to a gene: 20. Germline V gives CDR1 SGHKS, CDR2 YYEKEE (reference sequence). The CDR3 DNA is TGTGCCAGCAGCCGAAGGTGGCAGGGGGCGATCGCGGAGTCAGATACGCAGTATTTT. This encodes CASSRRWQGAIAESDTQYF.

This sequence joins TRBV4-3 and TRBJ2-2; D gene unclear. The V gene lost 1 base and the J gene lost 4 bases, with 7 bases spanning the gap. Germline V lookup: CDR1 LGHNA, CDR2 YSLEER. CDR3 length equals 14 residues. This chain's CDR3 is CASSQVRSTGELFF. The CDR3, as DNA: TGCGCCAGCAGCCAAGTTAGGAGCACCGGGGAGCTGTTTTTT.

This chain joins TRBV6-5 and TRBJ2-7; 8 bases line up with TRBD1. The CDR3 is 14 amino acids. Germline-derived CDR1 and CDR2 are MNHEY and SVGAGI. The J segment lost 3 bases and the V segment lost 10 bases, leaving 11 bases of the junction unmatched. Here the CDR3 reads CATHSRGQDYEQYF. The CDR3 nucleotides read TGTGCCACACACTCCAGGGGGCAGGACTACGAGCAGTACTTC.

The chain recombines TRBV7-9 with TRBJ1-6; D gene unclear. In germline, CDR1 is SEHNR, CDR2 FQNEAQ (reference sequence). CDR3 length: 14 amino acids. V was trimmed by 0 bases and J by 8 bases, leaving 8 bases between them. CDR3 in DNA: TGTGCCAGCAGCTTAGCCAGCGGGGATTCACCCCTCCACTTT. This gives the protein CASSLASGDSPLHF. Full variable domain (outside the CDR3, taken from reference TRBV7-9 and TRBJ1-6): DTGVSQNPRHKITKRGQNVTFRCDPISEHNRLYWYRQTLGQGPEFLTYFQNEAQLEKSRLLSDRFSAERPKGSFSTLEIQRTEQGDSAMYLCASSLASGDSPLHFGNGTRLTVT.